This TCR beta chain was profiled in a study of blood T cell repertoires in COVID-19. In the study overall: The study drew acute and convalescent COVID-19 samples from the United States, Italy and Spain. T cells, B-cell-depleted T cells, or PBMCs provided the cDNA or gDNA that served as material.

Clones were read by immunoSEQ multiplex PCR, and TCRdb kept only the in-frame ones, dropping some. The table includes approximately 260,000 clones, approximately 87% detected once. This CDR3 contains 15 residues. Germline CDR1 is SGHAT and CDR2 is FQNNGV. V lost 5 bases and J lost 3; bases outside the gene matches: 5. The V and J genes are TRBV11-2 and TRBJ2-7, with 12 bases aligning to TRBD1. This TCR was recovered from a man between 60 and 75 years old who had recovered from COVID-19. Sequencing used peripheral blood. This CDR3 is CASSRDRGQYYEQYF. DNA of the CDR3: TGTGCCAGCAGCCGGGACAGGGGGCAATACTACGAGCAGTACTTC. Variable domain in full (rest from reference TRBV11-2 and TRBJ2-7): EAGVAQSPRYKIIEKRQSVAFWCNPISGHATLYWYQQILGQGPKLLIQFQNNGVVDDSQLPKDRFSAERLKGVDSTLKIQPAKLEDSAVYLCASSRDRGQYYEQYFGPGTRLTVT.